Listed here are 30 T cell receptor beta chains from one sample, sequenced in a study of neurological immune-mediated disorders. One entry per CDR3 protein, called by TCRdb with MiXCR from the 5' RACE reads. The sample holds about 55,000 distinct CDR3 sequences, about 4% seen once. The sequencing sample was made of CD4+ T cells from blood. Source of these receptors: a middle-aged woman with multiple sclerosis.

Ten or more counts support this clonotype. The rearrangement joins TRBV6-1 to TRBJ1-5, with D uncertain. The germline V gene encodes CDR1 MNHNS and CDR2 SASEGT. The CDR3 has 15 amino acids. Trimming shortened V by 7 bases and J by 0 bases, and 13 bases separated the two germline ends. The chain's CDR3 is CASTRVGYSNQPQHF. The CDR3, as DNA: TGTGCCAGCACCCGGGTAGGGTATAGCAATCAGCCCCAGCATTTT.

This clonotype was seen repeatedly, ten times or more. This chain connects TRBV5-1 to TRBJ1-2; weak D call: TRBD1 (6 bases). The CDR3 consists of 16 residues. CDR1 SGHRS and CDR2 YFSETQ come from the germline V gene. Trimming left V 0 bases short and J 2 bases short, with 14 bases between. Here the CDR3 DNA reads TGCGCCAGCAGCTTGGGGGGGGGCCCTCAAAACTATGGCTACACCTTC. It translates to CASSLGGGPQNYGYTF.

This clonotype was recorded at least ten times. This rearrangement joins TRBV5-1 to TRBJ2-2; D might be TRBD2 (5 bases). Trimming took 0 bases from V and 2 from J, leaving 8 bases between them. The CDR3 has 15 residues. In germline, CDR1 is SGHRS, CDR2 YFSETQ. As DNA, the CDR3 is TGCGCCAGCAGCTTGGCCCGGGGTAACACCGGGGAGCTGTTTTTT. Amino acids: CASSLARGNTGELFF.

The rearrangement uses TRBV10-3 and TRBJ1-5, with unresolved D. The CDR3 loop spans 12 amino acids. Germline-derived CDR1 and CDR2 are ENHRY and SYGVKD. V was shortened by 2 bases and J by 4 bases, with 3 bases between the two germline ends. The CDR3 sequence is CAISERNQPQHF. The CDR3 DNA is TGTGCCATCAGTGAGCGGAATCAGCCCCAGCATTTT.

Many counts were recorded for this clonotype. The V call is TRBV15, the J call TRBJ1-6; possibly TRBD1 for D (5 bases). The germline V gene has CDR1 LNHNV and CDR2 YYDKDF (reference sequence). V lost 1 base, J lost 6 bases, and 7 bases lay in between. The CDR3 is 14 residues long. The CDR3 sequence: CATSRVGANSPLHF. Written as DNA, the CDR3 is TGTGCCACCAGCAGAGTAGGGGCTAATTCACCCCTCCACTTT. Variable domain in full (rest from reference TRBV15 and TRBJ1-6): DAMVIQNPRYQVTQFGKPVTLSCSQTLNHNVMYWYQQKSSQAPKLLFHYYDKDFNNEADTPDNFQSRRPNTSFCFLDIRSPGLGDTAMYLCATSRVGANSPLHFGNGTRLTVT.

This clonotype was counted many times. The chain is built from TRBV5-1 and TRBJ2-6; D call uncertain. The CDR3 covers 17 residues. V lost 4 bases, J lost 2 bases, and 16 bases lay in between. CDR1 and CDR2 (germline): SGHRS, YFSETQ. This CDR3 reads CASSQDEPGAGANVLTF. In DNA, the CDR3 is TGCGCCAGCAGCCAAGATGAACCCGGAGCTGGGGCCAACGTCCTGACTTTC.

In this sample, this clonotype turned up many times. The chain links TRBV20-1 to TRBJ2-3; 11 bases map to TRBD2. CDR1 is DFQATT, CDR2 SNEGSKA, per germline (reference sequence). The CDR3 extends over 16 amino acids. The V gene end was trimmed by 1 base and the J gene end by 5 bases; junction bases not matched to a gene: 8. The CDR3 region is CSARVSGGVYQDTQYF. In DNA, the CDR3 is TGCAGTGCTAGAGTTAGCGGGGGGGTATACCAAGATACGCAGTATTTT.

This clonotype was seen many times. The chain is built from TRBV7-8 and TRBJ2-7; 11 bases fit TRBD1. CDR1 SGHVS and CDR2 FQNEAQ come from the germline V gene. V lost 3 bases and J lost 6; bases outside the gene matches: 4. CDR3 length equals 14 residues. The CDR3 region has the DNA TGTGCCAGCAGCTTTTGGACAGGGGGCGTCGAGCAGTACTTC. Residues: CASSFWTGGVEQYF.

This clonotype was seen ten or more times. This chain links TRBV18 with TRBJ1-2; D remains unclear. V was shortened by 6 bases and J by 3 bases, with 8 bases between the two germline ends. The length of the CDR3 is 12 residues. The germline CDR1 and CDR2 sequences are KGHSH and LQKENI. The CDR3 here is CASSRLYYGYTF. The CDR3 nucleotides read TGTGCCAGCTCCCGACTGTACTATGGCTACACCTTC.

In this sample, this clonotype turned up many times. This sequence joins TRBV20-1 and TRBJ1-1; 7 bases are a match to TRBD1. V lost 6 bases, J lost 1 base, and 5 bases stayed unmatched. Looked up from germline, CDR1 is DFQATT and CDR2 is SNEGSKA (reference sequence). CDR3 size: 13 residues. The CDR3: CSARGQPNTEAFF. CDR3 DNA: TGCAGTGCGAGGGGACAGCCGAACACTGAAGCTTTCTTT.

In this sample, this clonotype turned up many times. The rearrangement links TRBV7-3 to TRBJ2-1; tentatively, D is TRBD2 (5 bases). The germline V gene encodes CDR1 SGHTA and CDR2 FQGTGA. V was shortened by 1 base and J by 5 bases, with 15 bases between the two germline ends. This CDR3 has 16 residues. CDR3: CASSLKASRENNEQFF. CDR3 DNA sequence: TGTGCCAGCAGCTTAAAGGCTAGCCGAGAAAACAATGAGCAGTTCTTC. Filled out from reference TRBV7-3 and TRBJ2-1, the complete variable domain reads GAGVSQTPSNKVTEKGKYVELRCDPISGHTALYWYRQSLGQGPEFLIYFQGTGAADDSGLPNDRFFAVRPEGSVSTLKIQRTERGDSAVYLCASSLKASRENNEQFFGPGTRLTVL.

This clonotype was recorded at least ten times. V gene TRBV7-2 combines with J gene TRBJ1-4; tentatively, D is TRBD1 (6 bases). Trimming cost V 7 bases and J 7 bases, with 16 bases left between them. Germline V gene lookup returns CDR1 SGHTA and CDR2 FQGNSA. The CDR3 runs to 14 residues. The chain's CDR3 is CASKSTGGSEKLFF. In DNA form, the CDR3 reads TGTGCCAGCAAATCGACAGGAGGGAGTGAAAAACTGTTTTTT.

This clonotype was counted many times. The CDR3 loop is CASSRTGGTEAFF. The CDR3 bases are TGTGCCAGCAGTAGGACAGGGGGGACTGAAGCTTTCTTT. The gene calls are TRBV12-3 or TRBV12-4 and TRBJ1-1; 10 bases line up with TRBD1. The CDR3 has 13 residues. Trimming at V came to 5 bases and at J to 5 bases, leaving 2 bases not matched to a gene.

This clonotype was picked up many times. The rearrangement links TRBV6-4 to TRBJ2-3, with 9 bases matching TRBD1. V shed 0 bases, J shed 4 bases, and the junction held 2 bases outside the gene matches. Germline loops: CDR1 MRHNA, CDR2 SNTAGT. The CDR3 runs to 15 residues. DNA of the CDR3: TGTGCCAGCAGTGACTCGACAGGGGGAGCAGATACGCAGTATTTT. Translating it yields CASSDSTGGADTQYF.

CDR3 DNA sequence: TGCGCCAGCACCCCAAGGGGGAGGACGAGCTCCTATAATTCACCCCTCCACTTT. Its translation is CASTPRGRTSSYNSPLHF. This sequence joins TRBV10-2 and TRBJ1-6; weak D call: TRBD1 (6 bases). The CDR3 runs 18 residues. V was trimmed by 7 bases and J by 0 bases, leaving 19 bases between them. CDR1 and CDR2 (germline): WSHSY, SAAADI.

This clonotype occurred many times. The rearrangement uses TRBV20-1 and TRBJ2-7, with D maybe TRBD2 (7 bases). The CDR3 is 16 amino acids. V dropped 0 bases and J dropped 2 bases, with 17 bases sitting between them. Germline loops: CDR1 DFQATT, CDR2 SNEGSKA (reference sequence). CDR3 nucleotide sequence: TGCAGTGCTAGAGAGGGAGGGGGGACATTTACCTACGAGCAGTACTTC. Translated, it gives CSAREGGGTFTYEQYF.

This clonotype has at least ten counts. V and J are TRBV28 and TRBJ2-7, with D uncertain. The CDR3 has 13 residues. The V gene lost 4 bases and the J gene lost 5 bases, with 12 bases spanning the gap. Germline V gene sequence: CDR1 MDHEN, CDR2 SYDVKM. As DNA, the CDR3 is TGTGCCAGCAGTTCTTTAGTAGCCCACGAGCAGTACTTC. Amino acids: CASSSLVAHEQYF.

This clonotype was detected many times. CDR3 amino acids: CASSLPRAGGRNTQYF. The CDR3 DNA sequence: TGCGCCAGCAGCTTGCCAAGAGCGGGGGGAAGAAATACGCAGTATTTT. The rearrangement uses TRBV5-1 and TRBJ2-3; TRBD2 agrees at 9 bases. V dropped 1 base and J dropped 7; count of bases not matched to a gene: 10. Germline values: CDR1 SGHRS, CDR2 YFSETQ. The CDR3 loop spans 16 amino acids.

The sample holds a few counts of this clonotype. J is TRBJ2-7 and V is TRBV30; D might be TRBD2 (5 bases). Trimming took 2 bases from V and 3 from J, leaving 8 bases between them. The CDR3 covers 12 residues. The germline V gene encodes CDR1 GTSNPN and CDR2 SVGIG (reference sequence). The DNA for the CDR3 is TGTGCCTGGAGTCGAGGGAGCTACGAGCAGTACTTC. Protein sequence: CAWSRGSYEQYF.

The table lists this clonotype with many counts. V and J are TRBV3-1 and TRBJ2-3; no reliable D call. The CDR3 contains 12 residues. Per the germline V gene, CDR1 is LGHDT and CDR2 is YNNKEL (reference sequence). Trimming left V 4 bases short and J 0 bases short, with 2 bases between. Here the CDR3 DNA reads TGTGCCAGCAGCCCTAGCACAGATACGCAGTATTTT. Protein: CASSPSTDTQYF.

This clonotype was observed many times. This chain connects TRBV18 to TRBJ1-2; TRBD1 might be the D (6 bases). V lost 3 bases, J lost 8 bases, and 16 bases lay in between. The CDR3 runs 14 residues. From germline, CDR1 is KGHSH and CDR2 LQKENI. The CDR3 DNA reads TGTGCCAGCTCACCGGTCCAGGGGCGAGAAGGCTACACCTTC. Protein sequence: CASSPVQGREGYTF.

This clonotype was seen at least ten times. One base away lies a much larger clone, so this may be a sequencing read error. J is TRBJ2-3 and V is TRBV12-3 or TRBV12-4; D gene uncertain. The CDR3 loop spans 13 amino acids. Trimming took off 10 bases at V and 2 bases at J, with 13 bases between the two ends. CDR3 in DNA: TGTGCCAACAGACCGGATTTCACAGATACGCAGTATTTT. Its translation: CANRPDFTDTQYF.

This clonotype was recorded at least ten times. V gene TRBV7-3 combines with J gene TRBJ2-1; D is uncertain. V was pared by 5 bases and J by 0 bases, with 5 bases between. This CDR3 contains 13 residues. Germline V gives CDR1 SGHTA, CDR2 FQGTGA. The CDR3 nucleotides read TGTGCCAGCAGCGTTGCCTCCTACAATGAGCAGTTCTTC. This translates into CASSVASYNEQFF.

In this sample, this clonotype turned up many times. The rearrangement uses TRBV3-1 and TRBJ1-2; D not certain. V was pared by 4 bases and J by 8 bases, with 11 bases between. CDR1 is LGHDT and CDR2 is YNNKEL in the germline V gene (reference sequence). This CDR3 comprises 12 residues. The CDR3 loop reads CASSRTGGGYTF. CDR3 in DNA: TGTGCCAGCAGCCGGACCGGTGGCGGCTACACCTTC.

This clonotype was counted at least ten times. The chain has TRBV5-1 and TRBJ2-3; D gene ambiguous. The germline CDR1 and CDR2 sequences are SGHRS and YFSETQ. The CDR3 totals 16 residues. The V gene lost 6 bases and the J gene lost 0 bases, with 17 bases spanning the gap. In DNA form, the CDR3 reads TGCGCCAGCAAACCCCACCGGAGAACTAGCACAGATACGCAGTATTTT. It codes for CASKPHRRTSTDTQYF.

This clonotype has ten or more counts. This chain uses TRBV25-1 with TRBJ1-6; D is undetermined. Trimming left V 3 bases short and J 0 bases short, with 6 bases between. There are 15 residues in the CDR3. Per the germline V gene, CDR1 is MGHDK and CDR2 is SYGVNS. The CDR3 nucleotides are TGTGCCAGCAGTGACCCCAGCTCCTATAATTCACCCCTCCACTTT. Translated: CASSDPSSYNSPLHF.

This clonotype came up many times. CDR3 DNA sequence: TGTGCCAGCAGTGAACTGGTCTGGAATTCACCCCTCCACTTT. Its translation is CASSELVWNSPLHF. The V and J genes are TRBV2 and TRBJ1-6; D ambiguous. The germline CDR1 and CDR2 sequences are SNHLY and FYNNEI. The V and J ends lost 2 bases and 7 bases respectively, with 9 bases between them. This CDR3 is built from 14 residues. The whole variable domain, remainder taken from reference TRBV2 and TRBJ1-6, is EPEVTQTPSHQVTQMGQEVILRCVPISNHLYFYWYRQILGQKVEFLVSFYNNEISEKSEIFDDQFSVERPDGSNFTLKIRSTKLEDSAMYFCASSELVWNSPLHFGNGTRLTVT.

This clonotype was seen many times. The V and J genes are TRBV20-1 and TRBJ2-2; perhaps TRBD1 as D (5 bases). The CDR3 has 13 amino acids. With 6 bases removed from V and 6 bases from J, the gap between germline ends came to 14 bases. CDR1 is DFQATT and CDR2 is SNEGSKA in the germline V gene (reference sequence). In DNA, the CDR3 is TGCAGTGCCGGCCCCCCAGGGCCCGGGGAGCTGTTTTTT. Amino acid sequence: CSAGPPGPGELFF.

The table lists this clonotype with many counts. The chain has TRBV5-1 and TRBJ2-3, with D unresolved. Germline values: CDR1 SGHRS, CDR2 YFSETQ. CDR3 length equals 14 residues. V lost 0 bases and J 2 bases, leaving 7 bases between the germline ends. The CDR3 protein is CASSLGGYTDTQYF. The CDR3 DNA reads as TGCGCCAGCAGCTTGGGGGGATACACAGATACGCAGTATTTT.

The chain combines TRBV5-1 with TRBJ2-6, with a tentative D call TRBD1 (5 bases). Germline V gene sequence: CDR1 SGHRS, CDR2 YFSETQ. V was cut by 4 bases and J by 1 base, with 12 bases left in between. The CDR3 runs to 16 residues. The CDR3 nucleotides read TGCGCCAGCAGCCTCGACAGTTTTTCTGGGGCCAACGTCCTGACTTTC. This codes for CASSLDSFSGANVLTF.